Listed below are T cell receptor beta chains from one sample, sequenced in a study of blood T cell repertoires in COVID-19. The data were produced by immunoSEQ multiplex PCR, yet TCRdb's version contains in-frame clones alone and is incomplete. The repertoire includes about 110,000 clones, over 80% of them detected once, and roughly 1.2% sits in the top ten. What was sequenced was peripheral blood. The source is a woman aged 25 to 39 with acute or convalescent COVID-19. The CDR3 runs from the conserved cysteine through the conserved F or W. The order of the fields is CDR3 length, V gene, J gene, clone size, D gene, CDR3 DNA, CDR3 protein. D genes are given only for firm matches. Rows give clone size only sometimes, using once, few, many, or a class for an expanded clone.

CDR3 length: 14
V gene: TRBV29-1
J gene: TRBJ1-4
clone size: -
D gene: TRBD1
CDR3 DNA: TGCAGCGTTGAAGATCAGGCAGGGGGTGAAAAACTGTTTTTT
CDR3 protein: CSVEDQAGGEKLFF

CDR3 length: 16
V gene: TRBV3-1/TRBV3-2
J gene: TRBJ1-5
clone size: -
D gene: -
CDR3 DNA: TGTGCCAGCAGCCAAGGGCGGGGAGTCGGGAGTCAGCCCCAGCATTTT
CDR3 protein: CASSQGRGVGSQPQHF

CDR3 length: 14
V gene: TRBV4-3
J gene: TRBJ2-5
clone size: -
D gene: -
CDR3 DNA: TGCGCCAGCAGCCAAGAGTATCGAGAAGAGACCCAGTACTTC
CDR3 protein: CASSQEYREETQYF

CDR3 length: 14
V gene: TRBV11-2
J gene: TRBJ2-5
clone size: -
D gene: -
CDR3 DNA: TGTGCCAGCAGCTTAGCGCCAGACGGGGAGACCCAGTACTTC
CDR3 protein: CASSLAPDGETQYF

CDR3 length: 15
V gene: TRBV5-4
J gene: TRBJ2-3
clone size: -
D gene: -
CDR3 DNA: TGTGCCAGCAGCCCGGACACGGCGAGCACAGATACGCAGTATTTT
CDR3 protein: CASSPDTASTDTQYF

CDR3 length: 14
V gene: TRBV29-1
J gene: TRBJ1-5
clone size: once
D gene: TRBD1
CDR3 DNA: TGCAGCGTGACAGGGGAATATAGCAATCAGCCCCAGCATTTT
CDR3 protein: CSVTGEYSNQPQHF

CDR3 length: 13
V gene: TRBV5-6
J gene: TRBJ1-5
clone size: -
D gene: -
CDR3 DNA: TGTGCCAGCAGCTTGGGGGGGCAGGAGCCCCAGCATTTT
CDR3 protein: CASSLGGQEPQHF

CDR3 length: 12
V gene: TRBV24-1
J gene: TRBJ1-3
clone size: -
D gene: -
CDR3 DNA: TGTGCCACCAGTGAACGAACGGGCACCATATATTTT
CDR3 protein: CATSERTGTIYF

CDR3 length: 16
V gene: TRBV5-1
J gene: TRBJ2-1
clone size: -
D gene: -
CDR3 DNA: TGCGCCAGCAGCCGGGCCGGGGGTTCCTCCTACAATGAGCAGTTCTTC
CDR3 protein: CASSRAGGSSYNEQFF

CDR3 length: 11
V gene: TRBV20-1
J gene: TRBJ2-7
clone size: -
D gene: -
CDR3 DNA: TGCAGTGCTAGAGATCGGGATAAACAGTACTTC
CDR3 protein: CSARDRDKQYF

CDR3 length: 15
V gene: TRBV4-2
J gene: TRBJ2-1
clone size: -
D gene: TRBD2
CDR3 DNA: TGTGCCAGCAGTCTTGGCGGGAGCTCCTACAATGAGCAGTTCTTC
CDR3 protein: CASSLGGSSYNEQFF

CDR3 length: 14
V gene: TRBV28
J gene: TRBJ2-7
clone size: -
D gene: -
CDR3 DNA: TGTGCCAGCAGTCTCTATCAAAGCTCCTACGAGCAGTACTTC
CDR3 protein: CASSLYQSSYEQYF